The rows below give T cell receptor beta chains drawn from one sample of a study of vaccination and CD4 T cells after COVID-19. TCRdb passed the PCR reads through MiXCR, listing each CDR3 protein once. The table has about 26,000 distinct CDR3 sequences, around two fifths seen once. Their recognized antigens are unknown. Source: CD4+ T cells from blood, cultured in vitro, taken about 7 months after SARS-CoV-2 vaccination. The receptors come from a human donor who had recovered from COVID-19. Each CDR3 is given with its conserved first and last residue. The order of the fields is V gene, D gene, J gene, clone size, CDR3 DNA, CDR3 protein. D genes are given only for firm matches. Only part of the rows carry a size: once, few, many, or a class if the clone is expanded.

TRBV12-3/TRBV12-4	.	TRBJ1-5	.	TGTGCCAGCAGCCAGGACCCAACGCAGCCCCAGCATTTT	CASSQDPTQPQHF
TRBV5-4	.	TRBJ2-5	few	TGTGCCAGCAGCTCCAGGGGAACCGAAGAGACCCAGTACTTC	CASSSRGTEETQYF
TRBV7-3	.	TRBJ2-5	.	TGTGCCAGCAGCACCGGGATCCAAGAGACCCAGTACTTC	CASSTGIQETQYF
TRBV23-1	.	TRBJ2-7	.	TGCGCCAGCAGTCAAGAGACTTTGAACTTC	CASSQETLNF
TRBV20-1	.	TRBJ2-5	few	TGCAGTGCTAAATGGAGGGGAGAAGTGGAGACCCAGTACTTC	CSAKWRGEVETQYF
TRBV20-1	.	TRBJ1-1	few	TGCAGTGCTAGGCAGGGGTCGAGAAACACTGAAGCTTTCTTT	CSARQGSRNTEAFF
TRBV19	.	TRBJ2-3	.	TGTGCCAGTAGTAACCGGGACACACTCACAGATACGCAGTATTTT	CASSNRDTLTDTQYF
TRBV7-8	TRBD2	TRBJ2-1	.	TGTGCCAGCAGCCGAGGTCCCGGGACTAGGTCCTACAATGAGCAGTTCTTC	CASSRGPGTRSYNEQFF
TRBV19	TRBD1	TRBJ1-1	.	TGTGCCAGTACCCGGACAGGGGGTAATGAAGCTTTCTTT	CASTRTGGNEAFF
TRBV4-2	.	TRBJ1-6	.	TGTGCCAGCAGCCAAGATCCGGGGCCAAAGGGTTCACCCCTCCACTTT	CASSQDPGPKGSPLHF
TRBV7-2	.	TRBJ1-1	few	TGTGCCAGCAGCTTAGAGAGCTTCCCGCGCACTGAAGCTTTCTTT	CASSLESFPRTEAFF
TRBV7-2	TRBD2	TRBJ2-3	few	TGTGCCAGCAGCTTGACTAGCGGTTCCACAGATACGCAGTATTTT	CASSLTSGSTDTQYF
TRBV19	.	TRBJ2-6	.	TGTGCCAGTAGTGCCTTTAACAGGGCCAACGTCCTGACTTTC	CASSAFNRANVLTF
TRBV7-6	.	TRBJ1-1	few	TGTGCCAGCAGAAATGGGAACACTGAAGCTTTCTTT	CASRNGNTEAFF
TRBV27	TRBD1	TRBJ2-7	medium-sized	TGTGCCAGCAGTCTACAGGGGTCCTACGAGCAGTACTTC	CASSLQGSYEQYF
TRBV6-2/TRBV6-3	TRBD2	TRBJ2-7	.	TGTGCCAGCAGCGCGGCGTACTCTAGCGGATACGAGCAGTACTTC	CASSAAYSSGYEQYF
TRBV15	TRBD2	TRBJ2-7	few	TGTGCCACCAGCAGAGATCCTAGCGGGGTGGCCTACGAGCAGTACTTC	CATSRDPSGVAYEQYF
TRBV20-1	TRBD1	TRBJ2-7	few	TGCAGTGCTAGAGACGCCGGGACAGGGTCCTACGAGCAGTACTTC	CSARDAGTGSYEQYF
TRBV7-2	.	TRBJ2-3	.	TGTGCCAGCAGCCTCTCTAGGGGTGCAGATACGCAGTATTTT	CASSLSRGADTQYF
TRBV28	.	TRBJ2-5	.	TGTGCCAGCAGTTGGAGCGTAGAAAAGACCCAGTACTTC	CASSWSVEKTQYF
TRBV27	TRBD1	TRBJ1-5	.	TGTGCCAGCAGCGACAGGGAGAGTCAGCCCCAGCATTTT	CASSDRESQPQHF
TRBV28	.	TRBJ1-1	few	TGTGCCACGCACAGGGCCACGAACACTGAAGCTTTCTTT	CATHRATNTEAFF
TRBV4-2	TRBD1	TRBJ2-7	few	TGTGCCAGCAGCCAAGCGGATATGGCAGGGGGATCGGGGGAGCAGTACTTC	CASSQADMAGGSGEQYF
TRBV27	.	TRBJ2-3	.	TGTGCCAGCAGTTCCTACAGCAAGGATACGCAGTATTTT	CASSSYSKDTQYF
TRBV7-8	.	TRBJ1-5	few	TGTGCCAGCAGCTTAGGGACAGCGTTTCAGCCCCAGCATTTT	CASSLGTAFQPQHF
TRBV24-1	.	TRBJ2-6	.	TGTGCCACCAGTGATTTCACGGGGTCTGGGGCCAACGTCCTGACTTTC	CATSDFTGSGANVLTF
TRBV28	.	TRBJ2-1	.	TGTGCCAGCAGTCCCCCTAGGGGAGCCGACGTCTACAATGAGCAGTTCTTC	CASSPPRGADVYNEQFF
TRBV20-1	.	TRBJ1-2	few	TGCAGTGCTAGAGCGGGTACCGTTTATGGCTACACCTTC	CSARAGTVYGYTF
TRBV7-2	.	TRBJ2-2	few	TGTGCCAGCAGCTTAGCGGGTACCGGGGAGCTGTTTTTT	CASSLAGTGELFF
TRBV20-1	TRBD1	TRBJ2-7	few	TGCAGTGCTAGAGAGTTCGGGTCCAGGGGGTACGAGCAGTACTTC	CSAREFGSRGYEQYF
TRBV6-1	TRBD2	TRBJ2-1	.	TGTGCCAGCAGAGGACTAGCGGGAGATCGCCATGGGAGGTTCTTC	CASRGLAGDRHGRFF
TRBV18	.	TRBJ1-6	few	TGTGCCAGCTCACCAAGGCCGCAGGGGCCTGGTGATTCACCCCTCCACTTT	CASSPRPQGPGDSPLHF
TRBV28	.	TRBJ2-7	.	TGTGCCAGCAGTTTACATCAGTCAGGCCTCGACGAGCAGTACTTC	CASSLHQSGLDEQYF
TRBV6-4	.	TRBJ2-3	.	TGTGCCAGCAGTGACTCGACGGCAGGGGCCACAGATACGCAGTATTTT	CASSDSTAGATDTQYF
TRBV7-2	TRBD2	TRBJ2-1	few	TGTGCCAGCAGCTTTGAGCGGGGCGGGCAGTTCTTC	CASSFERGGQFF
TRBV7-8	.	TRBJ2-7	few	TGTGCCAGCAGCTCGACGCCCCTCGAGCAGTACTTC	CASSSTPLEQYF